The rows below give T cell receptor beta chains drawn from one sample of a study of Ad26.COV2.S vaccination and SARS-CoV-2 variants. Sequencing used immunoSEQ multiplex PCR; TCRdb keeps in-frame clones, though not all of them. The sample shows under 400,000 clones, more than 75% of them seen only once. Here the sequenced sample was peripheral blood, taken in a trial of Ad26.COV2.S vaccine versus placebo. These TCRs come from a person between 18 and 60 years old who received the Ad26.COV2.S COVID-19 vaccine or a placebo. Both conserved end residues are part of each CDR3. D genes are given only for firm matches. Size values are once, few and many counts, or a class for expanded clones, and some rows have none.

abundance	j_gene	d_gene	v_gene	CDR3aa	CDR3nt
-	TRBJ1-2	-	TRBV4-1	CASSQGGYYGYTF	TGCGCCAGCAGCCAGGGGGGGTACTATGGCTACACCTTC
-	TRBJ1-5	TRBD1	TRBV19	CASSPAGQGVNQPQHF	TGTGCCAGTAGTCCCGCCGGACAGGGGGTCAATCAGCCCCAGCATTTT
-	TRBJ2-1	TRBD1	TRBV15	CATSLTTGTGGHATSYNEQFF	TGTGCCACCAGCCTTACTACCGGGACAGGGGGCCATGCGACCTCCTACAATGAGCAGTTCTTC
-	TRBJ2-5	-	TRBV20-1	CSASLGPQETQYF	TGCAGTGCTAGTTTGGGACCACAAGAGACCCAGTACTTC
-	TRBJ2-1	-	TRBV19	CASTLTTRYDNEQFF	TGTGCCAGTACCCTGACAACCCGTTACGACAATGAGCAGTTCTTC
-	TRBJ2-5	TRBD1	TRBV5-4	CASSPGTGGEETQYF	TGTGCCAGCAGCCCCGGGACAGGGGGCGAAGAGACCCAGTACTTC
-	TRBJ2-7	TRBD1	TRBV5-1	CASSLAQGLRSYEQYF	TGCGCCAGCAGCTTGGCACAGGGGTTGAGGTCCTACGAGCAGTACTTC
-	TRBJ2-5	-	TRBV25-1	CASSISRETQYF	TGTGCCAGCAGTATCTCGCGGGAGACCCAGTACTTC
-	TRBJ1-2	TRBD1	TRBV30	CAWSETGGSHGYTF	TGTGCCTGGAGCGAAACAGGGGGAAGCCATGGCTACACCTTC
-	TRBJ2-1	TRBD2	TRBV7-3	CASSSTGTSYNEQFF	TGTGCCAGCAGCTCAACCGGGACTAGCTACAATGAGCAGTTCTTC
-	TRBJ2-1	TRBD2	TRBV23-1	CASSVSGGARNEQFF	TGCGCCAGCAGCGTTAGCGGGGGGGCTAGGAATGAGCAGTTCTTC
-	TRBJ1-6	-	TRBV27	CASGLSPLHF	TGTGCCAGCGGGCTGTCACCCCTCCACTTT
-	TRBJ2-3	-	TRBV19	CASSTGPDTQYF	TGTGCCAGTAGTACGGGGCCAGATACGCAGTATTTT
-	TRBJ2-5	-	TRBV14	CASSQESGETQYF	TGTGCCAGCAGCCAAGAATCGGGGGAGACCCAGTACTTC
-	TRBJ2-3	TRBD1	TRBV7-7	CASSTDRGSGTQYF	TGTGCTAGCAGCACGGACAGGGGGTCGGGTACGCAGTATTTT
-	TRBJ1-5	TRBD1	TRBV6-2/TRBV6-3	CASSSPGTGDYLRQPQHF	TGTGCCAGCAGTTCACCCGGGACAGGGGACTACCTAAGGCAGCCCCAGCATTTT
-	TRBJ2-7	TRBD1	TRBV27	CASSLARGRGEQYF	TGTGCCAGCAGTTTAGCCAGGGGGCGAGGTGAGCAGTACTTC
few	TRBJ2-2	TRBD2	TRBV4-1	CASSHWGGTGELFF	TGCGCCAGCAGCCACTGGGGGGGGACCGGGGAGCTGTTTTTT
-	TRBJ2-2	TRBD2	TRBV29-1	CSVEGPGGIHTGELFF	TGCAGCGTTGAAGGGCCGGGAGGGATTCACACCGGGGAGCTGTTTTTT
-	TRBJ2-1	TRBD2	TRBV5-1	CASSLGLAGGLNYNEQFF	TGCGCCAGCAGCTTGGGGCTTGCGGGGGGGTTGAACTACAATGAGCAGTTCTTC
-	TRBJ1-1	-	TRBV29-1	CSVERQMNTEAFF	TGCAGCGTTGAGAGGCAGATGAACACTGAAGCTTTCTTT
-	TRBJ2-7	-	TRBV4-1	CASSQPGGSYEQYF	TGCGCCAGCAGCCAACCCGGCGGGTCCTACGAGCAGTACTTC
-	TRBJ2-3	-	TRBV1	CTSTPGQGGHTDTQYF	TGCACCAGCACCCCGGGACAGGGAGGCCACACAGATACGCAGTATTTT
-	TRBJ2-7	TRBD2	TRBV5-1	CASSSPPGLAGDTYEQYF	TGCGCCAGCAGCTCACCTCCGGGACTAGCGGGGGACACCTACGAGCAGTACTTC
-	TRBJ2-7	-	TRBV5-1	CASSWNGDGYEQYF	TGCGCCAGCAGCTGGAATGGGGACGGCTACGAGCAGTACTTC
-	TRBJ2-7	TRBD2	TRBV5-6	CASSDSGGPSEQYF	TGTGCCAGCAGCGATAGCGGGGGGCCCAGCGAGCAGTACTTC
-	TRBJ2-7	-	TRBV3-1/TRBV3-2	CASSQDRRYEQYF	TGTGCCAGCAGCCAGGATAGGAGGTACGAGCAGTACTTC
-	TRBJ1-1	-	TRBV5-6	CASSSTATEAFF	TGTGCCAGCAGCTCGACAGCTACAGAAGCTTTCTTT
few	TRBJ1-1	-	TRBV9	CASSPDRGGTEAFF	TGTGCCAGCAGCCCCGATAGGGGGGGCACTGAAGCTTTCTTT
-	TRBJ1-2	-	TRBV2	CASTPGPYGYTF	TGTGCCAGCACACCGGGACCCTATGGCTACACCTTC
-	TRBJ2-1	TRBD2	TRBV18	CASSPLAGINNEQFF	TGTGCCAGCTCGCCACTAGCGGGGATCAACAATGAGCAGTTCTTC
-	TRBJ1-2	-	TRBV2	CASSDSGPGYTF	TGTGCCAGCAGTGATTCGGGTCCTGGCTACACCTTC
-	TRBJ2-7	-	TRBV30	CAWTRAGSYEQYF	TGTGCCTGGACCAGAGCAGGTTCCTACGAGCAGTACTTC
-	TRBJ1-3	-	TRBV9	CASSPTPQVNTIYF	TGTGCCAGCAGCCCAACCCCTCAGGTGAACACCATATATTTT
-	TRBJ1-4	-	TRBV3-1/TRBV3-2	CASGSGNYEKLFF	TGTGCCAGCGGCTCAGGGAATTATGAAAAACTGTTTTTT
-	TRBJ1-2	-	TRBV10-3	CAISESRGTPSGGYTF	TGTGCCATCAGTGAGTCGCGGGGAACCCCCTCCGGAGGCTACACCTTC
-	TRBJ2-7	TRBD2	TRBV7-9	CASSFQRGGYAQYF	TGTGCCAGCAGCTTTCAGCGGGGGGGCTACGCGCAGTACTTC
-	TRBJ2-7	-	TRBV7-2	CASSLYERIYEQYF	TGTGCCAGCAGCTTATACGAGCGGATCTACGAGCAGTACTTC
-	TRBJ1-2	-	TRBV7-9	CASSASGTNYGYTF	TGTGCCAGCAGCGCGTCCGGGACAAACTATGGCTACACCTTC
-	TRBJ2-7	TRBD1	TRBV19	CASSIGTGSNEQYF	TGTGCCAGTAGTATCGGGACAGGGTCTAACGAGCAGTACTTC
-	TRBJ2-3	-	TRBV7-9	CASRQSGTLDGDTQYF	TGTGCCAGCAGACAATCCGGGACACTAGACGGGGATACGCAGTATTTT
once	TRBJ2-1	TRBD1	TRBV27	CASSFSRQGYNEQFF	TGTGCCAGCAGTTTTTCTAGACAGGGTTACAATGAGCAGTTCTTC